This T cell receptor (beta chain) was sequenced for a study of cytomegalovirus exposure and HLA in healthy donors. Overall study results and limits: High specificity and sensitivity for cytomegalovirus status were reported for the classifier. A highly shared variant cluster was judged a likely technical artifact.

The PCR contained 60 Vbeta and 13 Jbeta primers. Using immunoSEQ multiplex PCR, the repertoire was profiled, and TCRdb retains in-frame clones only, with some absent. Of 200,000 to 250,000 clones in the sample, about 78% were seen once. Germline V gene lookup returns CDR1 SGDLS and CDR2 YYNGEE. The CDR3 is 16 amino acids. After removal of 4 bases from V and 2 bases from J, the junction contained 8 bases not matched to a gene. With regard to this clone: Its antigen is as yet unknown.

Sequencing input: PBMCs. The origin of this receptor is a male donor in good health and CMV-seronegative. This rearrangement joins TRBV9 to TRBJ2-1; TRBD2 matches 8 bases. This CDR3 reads CASSPFGRGAYNEQFF. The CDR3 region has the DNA TGTGCCAGCAGCCCCTTCGGGCGGGGGGCCTACAATGAGCAGTTCTTC.